The present TCR beta chain was sequenced within a study of CD4 T cells in relation to SARS-CoV-2 and coronaviruses. On the study more broadly: Shared crossreactive spike epitopes were mapped to their HLA restriction.

The V end lost 0 bases, the J end lost 3 bases, and 9 bases lay between the germline ends. CDR1 MGHRA and CDR2 YSYEKL come from the germline V gene. The CDR3 contains 15 residues. The assay was immunoSEQ multiplex PCR, and TCRdb's table has in-frame clones only and misses some. The sample includes about 36,000 clones, around 80% of them seen just once. Study conclusions and caveats: About 65% of donors had memory CD4+ clonotypes crossrecognizing SARS-CoV-2 and common cold coronavirus spike.

For less than eleven days, about 9.9 x 10^4 sorted CD4+ cells grew with T cell-depleted PBMCs and CEF. This clone was counted only a few times. Its antigen is not identified. The sequence derives from an adult with COVID-19. The gene calls are TRBV4-1 and TRBJ1-5; possibly TRBD1 for D (5 bases). The sample consisted of memory CD4+ T cells from PBMCs, cultured in vitro. The CDR3, as DNA: TGCGCCAGCAGCCAAGATCGCAGGGACAATCAGCCCCAGCATTTT. Translating gives CASSQDRRDNQPQHF.